A selection of T cell receptor beta chains follows, all from one sample in a study of OX40 agonist ivuxolimab in advanced cancers. Assay used: immunoSEQ multiplex PCR; TCRdb lists only in-frame clones, some missing. Here the sample spans 30,000 to 45,000 clones, roughly three quarters being singletons. Material: CD4+ or CD8+ T cells sorted from blood, obtained in a trial of the OX40 agonist ivuxolimab. The origin of the receptors is an adult with an advanced solid tumor such as melanoma, head and neck, liver or kidney cancer. The CDR3 runs from the conserved cysteine through the conserved F or W. The order of the fields is J gene, clone size, V gene, D gene, CDR3 DNA, CDR3 protein. The D gene is left open where the match is weak. Clone size is given for some rows only: seen once, a few or many times, or a class if the clone is expanded.

j_gene: TRBJ2-1
abundance: once
v_gene: TRBV9
d_gene: .
CDR3nt: TGTGCCAGCAGCCCGCAACCCACTCGTTCCCTGGGGAATGAGCAGTTCTTC
CDR3aa: CASSPQPTRSLGNEQFF

j_gene: TRBJ2-2
abundance: .
v_gene: TRBV2
d_gene: TRBD1
CDR3nt: TGTGCCAGCAAAGGAGGGACAGGGAATTTAATCGGGGAGCTGTTTTTT
CDR3aa: CASKGGTGNLIGELFF

j_gene: TRBJ2-6
abundance: .
v_gene: TRBV4-2
d_gene: .
CDR3nt: TGTGCCAGCAGCCAAGTGGGCAGGTCGGATATCTCTGGGGCCAACGTCCTGACTTTC
CDR3aa: CASSQVGRSDISGANVLTF

j_gene: TRBJ2-1
abundance: .
v_gene: TRBV30
d_gene: .
CDR3nt: TGTGCCTGGAGTGCATTTCGGGAGGAGCAGTTCTTC
CDR3aa: CAWSAFREEQFF

j_gene: TRBJ2-3
abundance: once
v_gene: TRBV9
d_gene: TRBD2
CDR3nt: TGTGCCTCCCAAGCGGGAGTGGAAGATACGCAGTATTTT
CDR3aa: CASQAGVEDTQYF

j_gene: TRBJ1-5
abundance: few
v_gene: TRBV30
d_gene: .
CDR3nt: TGTGCCTGGGGGACTCAGGGAAATCAGCCCCAGCATTTT
CDR3aa: CAWGTQGNQPQHF

j_gene: TRBJ2-7
abundance: .
v_gene: TRBV19
d_gene: .
CDR3nt: TGTGCCAGCTGGGACCAACGGGGTGGAAGGGACGAGCAGTACTTC
CDR3aa: CASWDQRGGRDEQYF

j_gene: TRBJ1-4
abundance: few
v_gene: TRBV6-5
d_gene: .
CDR3nt: TGTGCCAGCAGCCGGGCCCCGGCCGAAAAACTGTTTTTT
CDR3aa: CASSRAPAEKLFF

j_gene: TRBJ2-1
abundance: once
v_gene: TRBV7-2
d_gene: .
CDR3nt: TGTGCCAGCAGCCCCAGGAGTAACCCCTACAATGAGCAGTTCTTC
CDR3aa: CASSPRSNPYNEQFF

j_gene: TRBJ1-2
abundance: .
v_gene: TRBV14
d_gene: .
CDR3nt: TGTGCCAGCAGCCATTCCAGGGGACATGGCTACACCTTC
CDR3aa: CASSHSRGHGYTF

j_gene: TRBJ2-7
abundance: few
v_gene: TRBV20-1
d_gene: .
CDR3nt: TGCAGTGCTACCGTAGGAGAGGAGCAGTACTTC
CDR3aa: CSATVGEEQYF

j_gene: TRBJ1-5
abundance: .
v_gene: TRBV6-5
d_gene: .
CDR3nt: TGTGCCAGCACCCCCAGCGGAGGACAGCCCCAGCATTTT
CDR3aa: CASTPSGGQPQHF

j_gene: TRBJ2-7
abundance: .
v_gene: TRBV14
d_gene: .
CDR3nt: TGTGCCAGCAGCCAAGAACTAAACGAGCAGTACTTC
CDR3aa: CASSQELNEQYF

j_gene: TRBJ2-2
abundance: .
v_gene: TRBV2
d_gene: .
CDR3nt: TGTGCCAGCAGTGATCGTCAGGGGCTGGGCGGGGAGCTGTTTTTT
CDR3aa: CASSDRQGLGGELFF

j_gene: TRBJ1-1
abundance: .
v_gene: TRBV6-5
d_gene: .
CDR3nt: TGTGCCAGCAAGGGGGGGCAGGGTACGCGCACTGAAGCTTTCTTT
CDR3aa: CASKGGQGTRTEAFF

j_gene: TRBJ2-2
abundance: .
v_gene: TRBV2
d_gene: .
CDR3nt: TGTGCCAGCACCCCAGTCCGTGGCGGGGAGCTGTTTTTT
CDR3aa: CASTPVRGGELFF

j_gene: TRBJ2-1
abundance: .
v_gene: TRBV27
d_gene: TRBD2
CDR3nt: TGTGCCAGCAGTTTCGGAGCGGGGAAGCAGTTCTTC
CDR3aa: CASSFGAGKQFF

j_gene: TRBJ1-4
abundance: .
v_gene: TRBV5-1
d_gene: .
CDR3nt: TGCGCCAGCAGCACTATAGGGGCAACTAATGAAAAACTGTTTTTT
CDR3aa: CASSTIGATNEKLFF

j_gene: TRBJ2-7
abundance: .
v_gene: TRBV9
d_gene: .
CDR3nt: TGTGCCAGCTCAGTGGCAGGGGGGACCCGGGAGCAGTACTTC
CDR3aa: CASSVAGGTREQYF

j_gene: TRBJ2-3
abundance: .
v_gene: TRBV6-5
d_gene: .
CDR3nt: TGTGCCAGCAGTTACTCGAGTGGGTACTTGGATACGCAGTATTTT
CDR3aa: CASSYSSGYLDTQYF

j_gene: TRBJ2-7
abundance: .
v_gene: TRBV6-1
d_gene: TRBD2
CDR3nt: TGTGCCAACAGTGCCTCGACTAGCGCGAACTACGAGCAGTACTTC
CDR3aa: CANSASTSANYEQYF

j_gene: TRBJ1-2
abundance: .
v_gene: TRBV6-5
d_gene: .
CDR3nt: TGTGCCAGCAGTCAGGCCTACACCTTC
CDR3aa: CASSQAYTF

j_gene: TRBJ1-2
abundance: .
v_gene: TRBV6-5
d_gene: .
CDR3nt: TGTGCCAGCAGTCAGGGGCTTTATGGCTACACCTTC
CDR3aa: CASSQGLYGYTF

j_gene: TRBJ2-5
abundance: .
v_gene: TRBV5-6
d_gene: .
CDR3nt: TGTGCCAGCAGCTTTGGAGGGGGCTTGGAGACCCAGTACTTC
CDR3aa: CASSFGGGLETQYF

j_gene: TRBJ1-1
abundance: .
v_gene: TRBV6-5
d_gene: .
CDR3nt: TGTGCCAGCCGGCTACTACCTTGGAACACTGAAGCTTTCTTT
CDR3aa: CASRLLPWNTEAFF

j_gene: TRBJ2-1
abundance: once
v_gene: TRBV30
d_gene: TRBD1
CDR3nt: TGTGCCTGGAGGCGCCGGGACAGGGCCTACAATGAGCAGTTCTTC
CDR3aa: CAWRRRDRAYNEQFF

j_gene: TRBJ2-3
abundance: .
v_gene: TRBV19
d_gene: .
CDR3nt: TGTGCCAGTAGTATTGGTTTCGGCACAGATACGCAGTATTTT
CDR3aa: CASSIGFGTDTQYF